This TCR beta chain is from a study of T cell repertoires in ileal Crohn's disease. Overall study: TCRB immunosequencing input was around 540 nanograms of biopsy DNA per sample.

The table came from immunoSEQ multiplex PCR; TCRdb's copy has only in-frame clones and leaves some out. The sample carries roughly 7,000 clones, about 78% recorded once. As to time point: proximal margin of the surgical specimen (macroscopically non-inflamed). The study, taken as a whole, reports: Active smokers at surgery had more clonal expansions than non-smokers. All patients with clonality above 26.8% had endoscopic recurrence. Mucosal expansions were suggested to be mainly CD8 T cells.

CDR1 is MRHNA and CDR2 is SNTAGT in the germline V gene. V gave up 3 bases and J gave up 4 bases, with 9 bases separating them. The CDR3 has 13 amino acids. Comment on this clone: Its antigen is undetermined.

The clonotype comes from an adult with Crohn's disease. The specimen was ileal tissue. The V gene is TRBV6-4, the J gene TRBJ2-5; possible D gene TRBD2, 5 bases. CDR3 sequence: CASSEVEGETQYF. DNA of the CDR3: TGTGCCAGCAGTGAAGTAGAGGGAGAGACCCAGTACTTC.